This section outlines one T cell receptor beta chain sequence together with its context. Germline lookup yields CDR1 LNHNV and CDR2 YYDKDF (reference sequence). The CDR3 totals 12 residues. Trimming took 2 bases from V and 6 from J; bases not matched to a gene: 0. Deep level was the assay's run setting. Replicate PCRs run on sorted subsets employed approximately 0.2 ug DNA, around 31,000 T cell genomes. TCRdb's copy holds only in-frame clones and misses some; the assay was immunoSEQ multiplex PCR. The sample carries 800,000 to 950,000 clones, roughly 96% recorded once. This entry comes from a study of shared clonotypes between healthy human individuals. Study-wide context: CD8 memory received one plate per donor, CD8 naive two, CD4 memory three and CD4 naive three.

As defined, naive CD8 cells were CD45RO-negative and positively selected for CCR7, with terminally differentiated effector memory CD45RA+ cells excluded. This sequence joins TRBV15 and TRBJ2-7; 8 nucleotides align to TRBD1. This sequence was found in a young man in good health. The sample was naive CD8+ T cells sorted from blood. The CDR3 region is CATSRQGAEQYF. The CDR3 nucleotides read TGTGCCACCAGCAGACAGGGGGCCGAGCAGTACTTC.